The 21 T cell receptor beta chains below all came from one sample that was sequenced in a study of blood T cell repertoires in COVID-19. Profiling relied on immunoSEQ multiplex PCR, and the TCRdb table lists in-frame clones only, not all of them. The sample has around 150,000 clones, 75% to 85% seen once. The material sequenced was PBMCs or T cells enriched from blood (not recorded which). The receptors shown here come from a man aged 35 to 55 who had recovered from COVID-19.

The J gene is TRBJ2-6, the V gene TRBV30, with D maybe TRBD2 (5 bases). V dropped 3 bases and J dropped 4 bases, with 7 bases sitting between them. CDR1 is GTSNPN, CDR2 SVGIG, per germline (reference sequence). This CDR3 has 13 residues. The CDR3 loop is CAWRTGGANVLTF. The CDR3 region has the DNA TGTGCCTGGAGGACGGGGGGGGCCAACGTCCTGACTTTC.

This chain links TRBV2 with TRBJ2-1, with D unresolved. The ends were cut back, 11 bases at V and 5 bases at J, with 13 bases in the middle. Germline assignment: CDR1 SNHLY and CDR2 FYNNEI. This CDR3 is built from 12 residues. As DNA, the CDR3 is TGTGCCTCTTCTCTGTCCGACAATGAGCAGTTCTTC. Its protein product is CASSLSDNEQFF.

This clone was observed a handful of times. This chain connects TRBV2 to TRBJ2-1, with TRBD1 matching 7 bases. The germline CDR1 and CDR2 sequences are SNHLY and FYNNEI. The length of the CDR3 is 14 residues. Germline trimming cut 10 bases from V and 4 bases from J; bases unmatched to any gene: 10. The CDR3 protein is CATRDSWAYNEQFF. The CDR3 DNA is TGTGCCACCAGGGACAGCTGGGCGTACAATGAGCAGTTCTTC.

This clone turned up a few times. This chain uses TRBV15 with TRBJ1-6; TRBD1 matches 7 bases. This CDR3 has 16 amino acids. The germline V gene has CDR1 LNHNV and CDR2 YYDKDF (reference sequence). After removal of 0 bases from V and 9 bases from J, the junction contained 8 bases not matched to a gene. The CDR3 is CATSREGGGAVSPLHF. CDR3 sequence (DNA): TGTGCCACCAGCAGAGAAGGGGGCGGGGCCGTTTCACCCCTCCACTTT. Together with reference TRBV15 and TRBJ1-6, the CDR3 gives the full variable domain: DAMVIQNPRYQVTQFGKPVTLSCSQTLNHNVMYWYQQKSSQAPKLLFHYYDKDFNNEADTPDNFQSRRPNTSFCFLDIRSPGLGDTAMYLCATSREGGGAVSPLHFGNGTRLTVT.

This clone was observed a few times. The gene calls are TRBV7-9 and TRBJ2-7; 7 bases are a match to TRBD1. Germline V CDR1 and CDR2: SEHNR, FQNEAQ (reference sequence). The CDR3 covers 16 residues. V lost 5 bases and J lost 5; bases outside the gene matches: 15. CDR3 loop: CASSLGQPSPFDEQYV. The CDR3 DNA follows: TGTGCCAGCAGCCTGGGACAGCCATCGCCCTTTGACGAGCAGTACGTC.

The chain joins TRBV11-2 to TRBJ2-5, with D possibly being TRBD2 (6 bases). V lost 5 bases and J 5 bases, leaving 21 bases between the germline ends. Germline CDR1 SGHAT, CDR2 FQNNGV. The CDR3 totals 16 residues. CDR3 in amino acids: CASSPSGLPRGETQYF. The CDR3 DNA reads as TGTGCCAGCAGCCCGTCGGGACTCCCACGAGGGGAGACCCAGTACTTC.

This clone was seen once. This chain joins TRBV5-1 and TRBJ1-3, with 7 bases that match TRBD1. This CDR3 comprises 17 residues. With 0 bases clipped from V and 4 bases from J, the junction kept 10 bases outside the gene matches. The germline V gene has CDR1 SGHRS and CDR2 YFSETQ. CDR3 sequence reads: CASSLADRADIGNTIYF. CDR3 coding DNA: TGCGCCAGCAGCTTGGCCGACAGGGCGGATATCGGAAACACCATATATTTT.

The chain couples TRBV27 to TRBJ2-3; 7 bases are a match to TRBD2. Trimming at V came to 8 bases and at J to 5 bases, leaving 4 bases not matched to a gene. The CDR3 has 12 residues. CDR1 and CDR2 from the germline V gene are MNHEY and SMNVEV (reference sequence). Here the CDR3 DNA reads TGTGCCAGCCTCCGCGGGGGAGATACGCAGTATTTT. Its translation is CASLRGGDTQYF.

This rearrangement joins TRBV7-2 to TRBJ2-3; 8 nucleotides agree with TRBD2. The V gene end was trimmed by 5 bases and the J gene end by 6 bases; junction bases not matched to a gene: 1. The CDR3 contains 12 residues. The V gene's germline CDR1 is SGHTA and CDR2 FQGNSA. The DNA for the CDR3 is TGTGCCAGCAGCCGACTAGCGGATACGCAGTATTTT. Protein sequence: CASSRLADTQYF.

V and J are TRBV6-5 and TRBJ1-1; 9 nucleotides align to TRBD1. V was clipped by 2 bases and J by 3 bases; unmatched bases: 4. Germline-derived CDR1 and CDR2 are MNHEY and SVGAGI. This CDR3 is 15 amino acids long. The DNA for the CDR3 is TGTGCCAGCAGTTACATGGGACAGGGAGACACTGAAGCTTTCTTT. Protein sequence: CASSYMGQGDTEAFF.

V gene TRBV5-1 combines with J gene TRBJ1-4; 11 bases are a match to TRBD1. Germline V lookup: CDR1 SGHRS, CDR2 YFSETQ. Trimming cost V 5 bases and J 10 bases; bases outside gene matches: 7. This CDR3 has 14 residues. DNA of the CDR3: TGCGCCAGCAGTGCCGGACAGGGGGCAGGAAAACTGTTTTTT. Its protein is CASSAGQGAGKLFF.

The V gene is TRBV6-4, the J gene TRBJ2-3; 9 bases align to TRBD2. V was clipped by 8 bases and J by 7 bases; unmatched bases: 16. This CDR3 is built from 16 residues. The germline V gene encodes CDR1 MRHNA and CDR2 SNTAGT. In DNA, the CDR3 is TGTGCCAGCTCACTAAGGGCGGGGGGGCCAACAAATACGCAGTATTTT. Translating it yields CASSLRAGGPTNTQYF.

CDR3 residues: CASGHEGQAGELFF. Here the CDR3 DNA reads TGCGCCAGCGGCCACGAGGGACAGGCCGGGGAGCTGTTTTTT. The V and J genes are TRBV5-1 and TRBJ2-2; 8 nucleotides match TRBD1. The V and J ends lost 7 bases and 6 bases, in that order; junction bases with no gene match: 8. The germline V gene has CDR1 SGHRS and CDR2 YFSETQ. This CDR3 is 14 amino acids long. Together with reference TRBV5-1 and TRBJ2-2, the CDR3 gives the full variable domain: KAGVTQTPRYLIKTRGQQVTLSCSPISGHRSVSWYQQTPGQGLQFLFEYFSETQRNKGNFPGRFSGRQFSNSRSEMNVSTLELGDSALYLCASGHEGQAGELFFGEGSRLTVL.

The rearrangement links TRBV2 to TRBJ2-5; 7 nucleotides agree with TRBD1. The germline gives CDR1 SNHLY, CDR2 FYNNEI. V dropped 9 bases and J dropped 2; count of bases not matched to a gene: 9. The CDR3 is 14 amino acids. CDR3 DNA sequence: TGTGCCAGGTCCCTCGACAGGGTTCAAGAGACCCAGTACTTC. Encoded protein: CARSLDRVQETQYF.

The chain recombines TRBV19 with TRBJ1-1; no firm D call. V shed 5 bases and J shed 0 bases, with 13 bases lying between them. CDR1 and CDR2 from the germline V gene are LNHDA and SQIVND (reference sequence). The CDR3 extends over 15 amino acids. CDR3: CASSSTGNMNTEAFF. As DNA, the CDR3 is TGTGCCAGTAGTTCCACCGGGAACATGAACACTGAAGCTTTCTTT.

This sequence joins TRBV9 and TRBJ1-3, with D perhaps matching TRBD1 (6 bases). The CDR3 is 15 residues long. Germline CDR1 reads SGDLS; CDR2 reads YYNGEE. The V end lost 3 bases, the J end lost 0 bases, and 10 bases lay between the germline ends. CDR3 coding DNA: TGTGCCAGCAGCGGGACAGACATCTCTGGAAACACCATATATTTT. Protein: CASSGTDISGNTIYF.

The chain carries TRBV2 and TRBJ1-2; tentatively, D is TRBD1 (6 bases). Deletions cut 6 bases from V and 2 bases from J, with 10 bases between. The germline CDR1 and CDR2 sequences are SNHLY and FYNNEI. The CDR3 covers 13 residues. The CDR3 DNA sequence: TGTGCCAGCAGCGCGACAGGCAACTATGGCTACACCTTC. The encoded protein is CASSATGNYGYTF.

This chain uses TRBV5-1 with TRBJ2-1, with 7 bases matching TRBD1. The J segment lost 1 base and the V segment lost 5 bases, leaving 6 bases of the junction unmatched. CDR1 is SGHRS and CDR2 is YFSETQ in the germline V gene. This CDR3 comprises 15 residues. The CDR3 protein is CASSRQGGSYNEQFF. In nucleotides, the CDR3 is TGCGCCAGCAGTCGACAGGGTGGATCCTACAATGAGCAGTTCTTC.

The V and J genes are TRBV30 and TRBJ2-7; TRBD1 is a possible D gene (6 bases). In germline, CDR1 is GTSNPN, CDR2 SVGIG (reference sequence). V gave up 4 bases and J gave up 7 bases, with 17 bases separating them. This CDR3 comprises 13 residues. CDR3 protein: CAWKQGYSGEQYF. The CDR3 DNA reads TGTGCCTGGAAGCAGGGGTACTCGGGAGAGCAGTACTTC.

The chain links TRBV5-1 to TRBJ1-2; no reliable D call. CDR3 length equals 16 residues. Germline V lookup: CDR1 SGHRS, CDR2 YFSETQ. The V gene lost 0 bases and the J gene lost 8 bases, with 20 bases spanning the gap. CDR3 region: CASSLESVNRGGGYTF. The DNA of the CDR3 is TGCGCCAGCAGCTTGGAGAGCGTGAACCGGGGAGGCGGCTACACCTTC. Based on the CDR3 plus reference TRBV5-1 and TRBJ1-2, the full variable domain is KAGVTQTPRYLIKTRGQQVTLSCSPISGHRSVSWYQQTPGQGLQFLFEYFSETQRNKGNFPGRFSGRQFSNSRSEMNVSTLELGDSALYLCASSLESVNRGGGYTFGSGTRLTVV.

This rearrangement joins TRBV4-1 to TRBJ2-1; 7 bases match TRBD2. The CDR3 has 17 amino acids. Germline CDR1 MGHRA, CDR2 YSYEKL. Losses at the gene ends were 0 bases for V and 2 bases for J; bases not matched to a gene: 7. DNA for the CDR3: TGCGCCAGCAGCCAAGATCCGGGGGGTGGGGCCTACAATGAGCAGTTCTTC. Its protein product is CASSQDPGGGAYNEQFF.